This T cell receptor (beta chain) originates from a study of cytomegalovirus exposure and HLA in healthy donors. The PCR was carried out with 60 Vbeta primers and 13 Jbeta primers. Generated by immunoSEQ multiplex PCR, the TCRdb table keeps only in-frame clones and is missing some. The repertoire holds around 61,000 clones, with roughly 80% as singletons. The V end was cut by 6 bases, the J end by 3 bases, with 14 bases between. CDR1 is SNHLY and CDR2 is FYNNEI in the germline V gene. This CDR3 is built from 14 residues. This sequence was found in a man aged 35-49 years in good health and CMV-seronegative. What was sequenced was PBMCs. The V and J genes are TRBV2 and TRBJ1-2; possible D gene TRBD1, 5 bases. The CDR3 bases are TGTGCCAGCAGGTTGTTAGGGGCGGACTATGGCTACACCTTC. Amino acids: CASRLLGADYGYTF.